The 21 T cell receptor beta chains below come from one sample, sequenced in a study of blood T cell repertoires in COVID-19. The assay was immunoSEQ multiplex PCR, and TCRdb's table has in-frame clones only and misses some. The table lists fewer than 120,000 clones, around 80% of them singletons, with approximately 3.9% in the top ten. The source material was peripheral blood. The source of these receptors is a woman at least 80 years old with acute or convalescent COVID-19.

This rearrangement joins TRBV4-1 to TRBJ1-1; tentative D call: TRBD1 (5 bases). Trimming took off 1 base at V and 0 bases at J, with 12 bases between the two ends. Germline V gene data show CDR1 as MGHRA and CDR2 as YSYEKL. This CDR3 contains 16 residues. CDR3 nucleotides: TGCGCCAGCAGCCAAGGCGGGGGTTTTATGAACACTGAAGCTTTCTTT. This encodes CASSQGGGFMNTEAFF.

V gene TRBV5-1 combines with J gene TRBJ2-2, with TRBD2 matching 10 bases. Germline-derived CDR1 and CDR2 are SGHRS and YFSETQ. V lost 4 bases to trimming and J lost 6 bases; unmatched junction nucleotides: 12. The CDR3 has 17 amino acids. The CDR3 bases are TGCGCCAGCAGCCAGGCCCCAGCGGGGGGGCCATCCGGGGAGCTGTTTTTT. Amino acid sequence: CASSQAPAGGPSGELFF. Full variable domain (missing parts from reference TRBV5-1 and TRBJ2-2): KAGVTQTPRYLIKTRGQQVTLSCSPISGHRSVSWYQQTPGQGLQFLFEYFSETQRNKGNFPGRFSGRQFSNSRSEMNVSTLELGDSALYLCASSQAPAGGPSGELFFGEGSRLTVL.

The chain carries TRBV4-1 and TRBJ1-2; TRBD1 matches at 8 bases. The CDR3 covers 16 residues. The germline V gene has CDR1 MGHRA and CDR2 YSYEKL. V was pared by 4 bases and J by 3 bases, with 10 bases of the junction left unmatched. CDR3 nucleotide sequence: TGCGCCAGCAGCCCGGGCCTGCCGACAGGGGACTATGGCTACACCTTC. Translation: CASSPGLPTGDYGYTF.

For this clone: This sample also contains other DNA sequences that code for the same CDR3. The chain's CDR3 is CASSEITGGTAPLHF. The CDR3 bases are TGTGCCAGCAGTGAGATTACAGGGGGTACGGCACCCCTCCACTTT. The chain has TRBV2 and TRBJ1-6; 8 bases align to TRBD1. CDR1 SNHLY and CDR2 FYNNEI come from the germline V gene. CDR3 size: 15 residues. V lost 3 bases to trimming and J lost 11 bases; unmatched junction nucleotides: 9.

The CDR3 coding sequence is TGCGCCAGCAGGGGACAGGGAAACGGTGAAGCTTTCTTT. It translates to CASRGQGNGEAFF. This chain connects TRBV5-1 to TRBJ1-1; 9 bases fit TRBD1. CDR1 and CDR2 from the germline V gene are SGHRS and YFSETQ. CDR3 length: 13 amino acids. J was trimmed by 7 bases and V by 5 bases; bases with no gene match: 6.

The chain has TRBV5-4 and TRBJ1-2; D ambiguous. V shed 4 bases and J shed 6 bases, with 13 bases lying between them. The CDR3 loop spans 13 amino acids. Germline V CDR1 and CDR2: SGHNT, YYREEE (reference sequence). CDR3 nucleotides: TGTGCCAGCAGCCCGCGAAATGGAGATGGCTACACCTTC. Translated, it gives CASSPRNGDGYTF.

The chain combines TRBV2 with TRBJ1-2; TRBD1 matches 8 bases. The germline V gene encodes CDR1 SNHLY and CDR2 FYNNEI. V lost 6 bases, J lost 3 bases, and 9 bases stayed unmatched. The CDR3 sequence is 15 residues long. CDR3 amino acids: CASRIDRGGDYGYTF. For the CDR3, the DNA is TGTGCCAGCAGAATCGACAGGGGAGGGGACTATGGCTACACCTTC.

The rearrangement uses TRBV9 and TRBJ1-4; 8 nucleotides agree with TRBD1. This CDR3 spans 16 amino acids. Germline V gives CDR1 SGDLS, CDR2 YYNGEE. V lost 3 bases and J lost 7; bases outside the gene matches: 11. This CDR3 is CASSESVRGRSEKLFF. The DNA of the CDR3 is TGTGCCAGCAGCGAATCCGTCAGGGGGCGAAGTGAAAAACTGTTTTTT.

This chain's CDR3 is CAWSVGLDGNEQFF. The DNA of the CDR3 is TGTGCCTGGAGTGTAGGACTAGATGGCAATGAGCAGTTCTTC. This rearrangement joins TRBV30 to TRBJ2-1, with 7 bases matching TRBD2. Germline trimming cut 0 bases from V and 6 bases from J; bases unmatched to any gene: 5. There are 14 residues in the CDR3. The germline V gene has CDR1 GTSNPN and CDR2 SVGIG (reference sequence).

The V call is TRBV14, the J call TRBJ1-6, with a tentative D call TRBD1 (6 bases). Germline CDR1 SGHDN, CDR2 FVKESK. Trimming cost V 1 base and J 9 bases, with 22 bases left between them. There are 18 residues in the CDR3. The CDR3 DNA is TGTGCCAGCAGCCAAGTTGGGGTATCGGACAGTGTCCTTTCACCCCTCCACTTT. Protein sequence: CASSQVGVSDSVLSPLHF.

The rearrangement links TRBV6-2 or TRBV6-3 to TRBJ2-1; the D gene is possibly TRBD2 (6 bases). Per the germline V gene, CDR1 is MNHEY and CDR2 is SVGEGT. This CDR3 spans 18 amino acids. Trimming stripped 2 bases from V and 6 bases from J, with 23 bases between. The CDR3 DNA reads as TGTGCCAGCAGTTACCTCCAACCCCCCCCGGGACTCCCCAATGAGCAGTTCTTC. Translated, it gives CASSYLQPPPGLPNEQFF.

This chain connects TRBV11-2 to TRBJ1-3; 8 bases agree with TRBD1. The CDR3 runs to 15 residues. Trimming removed 3 bases from V and 2 bases from J; junction bases left unmatched: 3. The germline gives CDR1 SGHAT, CDR2 FQNNGV. CDR3 DNA sequence: TGTGCCAGCAGCTTCACACAGGGGGCTGGAAACACCATATATTTT. Translated: CASSFTQGAGNTIYF.

This rearrangement joins TRBV6-2 or TRBV6-3 to TRBJ2-1; perhaps TRBD2 as D (5 bases). The CDR3 loop spans 13 amino acids. Trimming stripped 6 bases from V and 7 bases from J, with 13 bases between. Germline V gives CDR1 MNHEY, CDR2 SVGEGT. In nucleotides, the CDR3 is TGTGCCAGCAGCCTGGACTGGACGAATGAGCAGTTCTTC. It encodes CASSLDWTNEQFF.

The chain uses TRBV25-1 and TRBJ1-2, with 7 bases lining up with TRBD1. The trim removed 3 bases at V and 8 bases at J, leaving 6 bases unmatched. Germline V gene data show CDR1 as MGHDK and CDR2 as SYGVNS. This CDR3 region has 13 residues. CDR3 DNA sequence: TGTGCCAGCAGTGACGCCAACAGGGGCGGCTACACCTTC. Translated: CASSDANRGGYTF.

The genes are TRBV7-8 and TRBJ1-1; D perhaps matches TRBD1 (5 bases). V was cut by 1 base and J by 0 bases, with 15 bases left in between. The germline V gene has CDR1 SGHVS and CDR2 FQNEAQ. This CDR3 has 17 amino acids. Here the CDR3 DNA reads TGTGCCAGCAGCTTAGAAATAACAGGAGTGATGAACACTGAAGCTTTCTTT. Translating it yields CASSLEITGVMNTEAFF.

This chain joins TRBV21-1 and TRBJ2-7; the table's D call, TRBD1, has no DNA check behind it. TRBV21-1 is annotated as a pseudogene. The CDR3 loop spans 14 amino acids. CDR3 loop: CASSIRRGLTEQYF. The CDR3 nucleotides read TGTGCCAGCAGCATCCGCAGGGGGTTAACCGAGCAGTACTTC.

The rearrangement uses TRBV2 and TRBJ2-7; 10 bases agree with TRBD2. CDR1 SNHLY and CDR2 FYNNEI come from the germline V gene. Losses at the gene ends were 6 bases for V and 0 bases for J; bases not matched to a gene: 5. The CDR3 length is 15 residues. This CDR3 is CASSEPSGGSYEQYF. The DNA for the CDR3 is TGTGCCAGCAGCGAGCCTAGCGGGGGCTCCTACGAGCAGTACTTC.

V and J are TRBV7-9 and TRBJ1-3; TRBD1 might be the D (5 bases). Germline V gives CDR1 SEHNR, CDR2 FQNEAQ (reference sequence). This CDR3 comprises 15 residues. V shed 0 bases and J shed 1 base, with 7 bases lying between them. The CDR3 DNA reads as TGTGCCAGCAGCTTAGCTACAGGATCTGGAAACACCATATATTTT. Its translation: CASSLATGSGNTIYF. The full variable domain, completed using reference TRBV7-9 and TRBJ1-3, is DTGVSQNPRHKITKRGQNVTFRCDPISEHNRLYWYRQTLGQGPEFLTYFQNEAQLEKSRLLSDRFSAERPKGSFSTLEIQRTEQGDSAMYLCASSLATGSGNTIYFGEGSWLTVV.

This sequence joins TRBV3-1 (or the pseudogene TRBV3-2) and TRBJ2-3; D uncertain. The V end was cut by 3 bases, the J end by 7 bases, with 8 bases between. The CDR3 has 12 amino acids. Germline values: CDR1 LGHDT, CDR2 YNNKEL (reference sequence). In DNA form, the CDR3 reads TGTGCCAGCAGCCACCATCCAAATACGCAGTATTTT. It encodes CASSHHPNTQYF.

In its sample, this clone was seen a few times. This chain uses TRBV30 with TRBJ1-2, with D possibly being TRBD1 (6 bases). This CDR3 is built from 12 residues. Germline V gene sequence: CDR1 GTSNPN, CDR2 SVGIG (reference sequence). Trimming shortened V by 5 bases and J by 4 bases, and 11 bases separated the two germline ends. CDR3: CAWGTFFYGYTF. The CDR3 nucleotides are TGTGCCTGGGGGACATTTTTCTATGGCTACACCTTC.

The chain employs TRBV6-5 and TRBJ1-2; possible D gene TRBD1, 5 bases. Germline V gives CDR1 MNHEY, CDR2 SVGAGI. The germline V and J ends were trimmed by 5 bases and 8 bases, with 9 bases remaining between them. The CDR3 is 11 residues long. CDR3 coding DNA: TGTGCCAGCAGTCTGACAGAAGGCTACACCTTC. Translating it yields CASSLTEGYTF.